What follows are 14 T cell receptor beta chains derived from one specimen sequenced in a study of T cells after yellow fever vaccination. TCRdb itself ran the 5' RACE reads through MiXCR, one entry per CDR3 protein. Of a few hundred thousand distinct CDR3 sequences listed, 9.5% to 15% are singletons. This material consisted of CD4+ T cells sorted from PBMCs, taken 15 days after the yellow fever booster vaccination. The source is a man aged 18 to 30 who received the YFV17D yellow fever vaccine.

CDR3 coding DNA: TGTGCCATCAGTGAGCAGAGCACAGATACGCAGTATTTT. This encodes CAISEQSTDTQYF. The J gene is TRBJ2-3, the V gene TRBV10-3; D remains unclear. Germline V CDR1 and CDR2: ENHRY, SYGVKD. The CDR3 has 13 residues. Trimming cost V 2 bases and J 0 bases, with 3 bases left between them.

There are a few counts of this clonotype. The genes are TRBV5-1 and TRBJ1-3, with D possibly being TRBD1 (6 bases). CDR1 and CDR2 (germline): SGHRS, YFSETQ. The ends were cut back, 7 bases at V and 5 bases at J, with 22 bases in the middle. The CDR3 has 16 amino acids. CDR3 protein: CASSPLLEQGRNTIYF. The CDR3 nucleotides read TGCGCCAGCTCCCCCCTGTTGGAACAGGGCAGAAACACCATATATTTT.

The rearrangement uses TRBV6-5 and TRBJ1-2; D is uncertain. The germline V gene encodes CDR1 MNHEY and CDR2 SVGAGI. This CDR3 is 14 amino acids long. V shed 0 bases and J shed 2 bases, with 7 bases lying between them. The CDR3 protein is CASSYSHDNYGYTF. The CDR3 DNA reads TGTGCCAGCAGTTACTCACACGACAACTATGGCTACACCTTC.

The V call is TRBV6-1, the J call TRBJ1-2; D is uncertain. Per germline, CDR1 MNHNS and CDR2 SASEGT. The CDR3 has 15 residues. Trimming removed 5 bases from V and 1 base from J, with 14 bases in between. For the CDR3, the DNA is TGTGCCAGCAGTACACTCGGCAGAAGTAACTATGGCTACACCTTC. It codes for CASSTLGRSNYGYTF.

The V call is TRBV5-1, the J call TRBJ1-4; 7 bases agree with TRBD1. Germline assignment: CDR1 SGHRS and CDR2 YFSETQ. The trim removed 2 bases at V and 2 bases at J, leaving 12 bases unmatched. The CDR3 extends over 18 amino acids. The CDR3, as DNA: TGCGCCAGCAGCTTTTACCTACCAACAGGGGTGACTAATGAAAAACTGTTTTTT. Its translation is CASSFYLPTGVTNEKLFF.

The chain is built from TRBV10-3 and TRBJ1-2, with D perhaps TRBD1 (5 bases). Trimming removed 8 bases from V and 7 bases from J, with 23 bases in between. This CDR3 is 15 amino acids long. The V gene's germline CDR1 is ENHRY and CDR2 SYGVKD. The DNA of the CDR3 is TGTGCCATCGCCTTTGGGGGAAGGGAAGAGGCTGGCTACACCTTC. Translation gives CAIAFGGREEAGYTF.

V and J are TRBV5-1 and TRBJ2-2; D might be TRBD1 (5 bases). The ends were cut back, 3 bases at V and 3 bases at J, with 15 bases in the middle. This CDR3 is 16 amino acids long. In germline, CDR1 is SGHRS, CDR2 YFSETQ. This CDR3 reads CASSSLTVKHTGELFF. The CDR3 nucleotides read TGCGCCAGCAGCTCTTTGACAGTTAAACACACCGGGGAGCTGTTTTTT.

V is TRBV27 and J is TRBJ1-6; D is possibly TRBD1 (6 bases). CDR3 length equals 15 residues. The V end was cut by 5 bases, the J end by 8 bases, with 16 bases between. Germline V gene sequence: CDR1 MNHEY, CDR2 SMNVEV (reference sequence). The CDR3 coding sequence is TGTGCCAGCAGTACATCCGGGACATCCTATTCACCCCTCCACTTT. Translated, it gives CASSTSGTSYSPLHF.

The rearrangement links TRBV5-1 to TRBJ2-3, with 7 positions matching TRBD2. Per the germline V gene, CDR1 is SGHRS and CDR2 is YFSETQ. This CDR3 has 15 residues. Trimming took 4 bases from V and 1 from J; bases not matched to a gene: 6. The CDR3 spells CASSLRDYRTDTQYF. CDR3 bases: TGCGCCAGCAGCCTAAGGGACTACCGCACAGATACGCAGTATTTT.

There are many counts of this clonotype. The chain links TRBV19 to TRBJ2-5, with 10 bases lining up with TRBD2. The CDR3 sequence is 13 residues long. With V trimmed by 7 bases and J by 3 bases, 2 bases remained unmatched. Germline CDR1 reads LNHDA; CDR2 reads SQIVND (reference sequence). In nucleotides, the CDR3 is TGTGCCAGTACCGGACTAGCGGAAGAGACCCAGTACTTC. As protein: CASTGLAEETQYF.

This chain links TRBV5-1 with TRBJ2-2, with D possibly being TRBD1 or TRBD2 (5 bases each). V lost 9 bases and J 3 bases, leaving 12 bases between the germline ends. Germline CDR1 reads SGHRS; CDR2 reads YFSETQ. This CDR3 region has 13 residues. CDR3 DNA sequence: TGCGCCACCCAAAGAGGGGACACCGGGGAGCTGTTTTTT. Translating it yields CATQRGDTGELFF.

V gene TRBV6-2 or TRBV6-3 combines with J gene TRBJ2-2; TRBD1 aligns across 7 bases. Germline loops: CDR1 MNHEY, CDR2 SVGEGT. CDR3 size: 15 residues. V lost 6 bases, J lost 5 bases, and 9 bases stayed unmatched. CDR3 DNA: TGTGCCAGCAGCCTCGGACAGGTTCGGACCGGGGAGCTGTTTTTT. Translated, it gives CASSLGQVRTGELFF.

The chain carries TRBV6-6 and TRBJ1-6; no clear D. The V gene lost 0 bases and the J gene lost 4 bases, with 10 bases spanning the gap. The germline gives CDR1 MNHNY, CDR2 SVGAGI (reference sequence). CDR3 length equals 16 residues. The CDR3 region is CASSYSIQRYNSPLHF. CDR3 nucleotides: TGTGCCAGCAGTTACTCGATCCAGAGATATAATTCACCCCTCCACTTT.

This clonotype was seen repeatedly, ten times or more. The gene calls are TRBV9 and TRBJ1-2, with TRBD1 matching 7 bases. J was trimmed by 4 bases and V by 4 bases; bases with no gene match: 10. Germline CDR1 reads SGDLS; CDR2 reads YYNGEE. The length of the CDR3 is 15 residues. The chain's CDR3 is CASSRDSQYFYGYTF. Written as DNA, the CDR3 is TGTGCCAGCAGCCGGGACAGCCAATACTTCTATGGCTACACCTTC.